This TCR beta chain was sequenced in a study of shared clonotypes between healthy human individuals. TCRdb keeps only in-frame clones here, not all; method: immunoSEQ multiplex PCR. The sample shows 1,500,000 or so clones, around 97% of them seen only once. The study enrolled healthy HIV-negative adults without recent acute infections or vaccinations as donors. This CDR3 has 16 residues. Germline loops: CDR1 SGHKS, CDR2 YYEKEE (reference sequence). Trimming took off 0 bases at V and 3 bases at J, with 16 bases between the two ends. Whole-study results and caveats: When compared with the clonotypes that were shared by all four sorted-subset donors, the non-shared clonotypes turned out to have lower generation probabilities.

In regard to this clone: As yet, its antigen is unknown.

The TCR sequence derives from a man in his thirties or forties in good health. Sequencing used naive CD4+ T cells sorted from blood. Subset given: CD45RA+ positively selected. The genes are TRBV5-5 and TRBJ2-7; TRBD1 or TRBD2 may be the D gene (6 bases each). The DNA of the CDR3 is TGTGCCAGCAGCTTGGGCCGGGGGCCCCAGGACTACGAGCAGTACTTC. Protein sequence: CASSLGRGPQDYEQYF.